Given below is one TCR beta chain in context. The sample belongs to a study of blood T cell repertoires in COVID-19. As for the study in general: Sources were T cells, B-cell-depleted T cells, or PBMCs; the material itself was cDNA or gDNA.

The authors' processing: Reference gene primer amplification gave nucleated cell count estimates. TCRdb's table, derived via immunoSEQ multiplex PCR, lists solely in-frame clones and lacks some. The DNA was the basis for D and trimming; V, J and clone size are from that table. The sample consists of 300,000 to 450,000 clones, about 85% of them appearing once. The TCR comes from a woman aged 18-29 years with acute or convalescent COVID-19. The sequencing sample was made of peripheral blood.

DNA of the CDR3: TGTGCCAGCAGCTTAGACGGGGAGGGCCAGCCCCAGCATTTT. This gives the protein CASSLDGEGQPQHF. V usage is TRBV7-9 and J usage is TRBJ1-5; the D is unclear. Germline V gene sequence: CDR1 SEHNR, CDR2 FQNEAQ (reference sequence). CDR3 length equals 14 residues. Trimming shortened V by 1 base and J by 7 bases, and 11 bases separated the two germline ends.